Below are 20 T cell receptor beta chains sequenced from a single sample in a study of identical twins (dated by TCRdb to about 2016). Libraries were built with 5' RACE. For sequencing, an Illumina HiSeq 2000 was employed. The public sequencing data were trimmed at Q25 with fastp and processed into clonotypes with MiXCR by TCRdb, which kept only in-frame beta chains. All rows with the same CDR3 protein become a single entry with the most common DNA and genes. The sample table records 1.5 million to 2 million distinct CDR3 sequences; about 32% of these occur just once. The ten largest clones represent 0.25% to 0.3% of the sample. The sample comprised cord blood. These receptors all come from a newborn girl in good health.

This chain uses TRBV20-1 with TRBJ1-1; D possibly corresponds to TRBD1 (6 bases). Germline loops: CDR1 DFQATT, CDR2 SNEGSKA (reference sequence). V was cut by 7 bases and J by 7 bases, with 16 bases left in between. The CDR3 covers 12 residues. CDR3 residues: CSGGPDGIEAFF. CDR3 DNA: TGCAGTGGGGGGCCCGACGGAATTGAAGCTTTCTTT.

This clonotype was detected only a few times. The CDR3 DNA reads TGTGCCATCAGTGAGAGGGCAGCCTCCTATAATTCACCCCTCCACTTT. Translating it yields CAISERAASYNSPLHF. The chain has TRBV10-3 and TRBJ1-6; D is unclear. V lost 2 bases and J 0 bases, leaving 8 bases between the germline ends. The CDR3 is 16 amino acids. Germline CDR1 and CDR2: ENHRY and SYGVKD.

The chain employs TRBV6-5 and TRBJ2-1; the D gene could be TRBD1 or TRBD2 (5 bases each). Between the trimmed V and J ends, which lost 7 bases and 4 bases, there was a span of 17 bases. Looked up from germline, CDR1 is MNHEY and CDR2 is SVGAGI. The CDR3 contains 15 residues. The DNA for the CDR3 is TGTGCCAGCACTAGTTTGGGACCCCAGTACAATGAGCAGTTCTTC. Protein product: CASTSLGPQYNEQFF.

This clonotype was counted a few times. The chain has TRBV14 and TRBJ2-5; D may be TRBD1 or TRBD2 (5 bases each). CDR3 length: 15 amino acids. V was shortened by 1 base and J by 5 bases, with 14 bases between the two germline ends. Germline V CDR1 and CDR2: SGHDN, FVKESK. CDR3: CASSQVLGVYETQYF. The CDR3 bases are TGTGCCAGCAGCCAAGTACTAGGGGTGTACGAGACCCAGTACTTC. Full variable domain (rest looked up from reference TRBV14 and TRBJ2-5): EAGVTQFPSHSVIEKGQTVTLRCDPISGHDNLYWYRRVMGKEIKFLLHFVKESKQDESGMPNNRFLAERTGGTYSTLKVQPAELEDSGVYFCASSQVLGVYETQYFGPGTRLLVL.

The chain is built from TRBV5-1 and TRBJ2-1, with 7 bases matching TRBD2. The CDR3 is 13 amino acids. Germline CDR1 is SGHRS and CDR2 is YFSETQ. Trimming took 8 bases from V and 7 from J; bases not matched to a gene: 9. CDR3 loop: CASHGLGLNEQFF. The CDR3 coding sequence is TGCGCCAGTCACGGACTAGGTTTGAATGAGCAGTTCTTC.

This clonotype occurred a few times. The chain has TRBV5-1 and TRBJ2-1; 15 nucleotides align to TRBD2. The CDR3 extends over 16 amino acids. CDR1 is SGHRS, CDR2 YFSETQ, per germline. With 4 bases clipped from V and 9 bases from J, the junction kept 8 bases outside the gene matches. The CDR3 sequence: CASSLPGLAGGGEQFF. CDR3 DNA: TGCGCCAGCAGCCTCCCGGGACTAGCGGGAGGTGGTGAGCAGTTCTTC.

This clonotype was counted only a few times. The CDR3 DNA reads TGTGCCAGCAGTTGGGAGACTCAATACAATGAGCAGTTCTTC. Translating gives CASSWETQYNEQFF. The chain carries TRBV12-3 or TRBV12-4 and TRBJ2-1, with D possibly TRBD2 on 5 matching bases. Trimming shortened V by 4 bases and J by 4 bases, and 11 bases separated the two germline ends. CDR3 length equals 14 residues.

Only a few counts were recorded for this clonotype. This chain connects TRBV18 to TRBJ2-7; no firm D call. Deletions cut 3 bases from V and 2 bases from J, with 11 bases between. Germline V lookup: CDR1 KGHSH, CDR2 LQKENI. The CDR3 covers 14 residues. CDR3 bases: TGTGCCAGCTCACCTCCGGCCGCGGCCTACGAGCAGTACTTC. This translates into CASSPPAAAYEQYF.

With regard to this clonotype: A far bigger clonotype differs at one base, so this is likely a read error. CDR3 amino acids: CASNFSRTDTQYF. For the CDR3, the DNA is TGCGCCAGCAACTTTTCACGAACAGATACGCAGTATTTT. This chain uses TRBV5-1 with TRBJ2-3; no definite D call. The CDR3 spans 13 residues. V was cut by 6 bases and J by 3 bases, with 11 bases left in between. Germline V gene lookup returns CDR1 SGHRS and CDR2 YFSETQ.

The V call is TRBV11-2, the J call TRBJ2-4; D might be TRBD1 or TRBD2, each matching 5 bases. The length of the CDR3 is 12 residues. Trimming removed 8 bases at V and 13 bases at J, with 18 bases between. Per germline, CDR1 SGHAT and CDR2 FQNNGV. CDR3: CASGTVLTEQYF. The CDR3 bases are TGTGCCAGCGGGACGGTCCTCACTGAGCAGTACTTC.

The chain recombines TRBV6-9 with TRBJ1-2, with 11 nucleotides matching TRBD1. Trimming took 4 bases from V and 7 from J; bases not matched to a gene: 11. There are 16 residues in the CDR3. From germline, CDR1 is MNHGY and CDR2 SVAAGI. The CDR3 DNA reads TGTGCCAGCAGTTCCCCCTGGACAGGGGGCTTCGGTGGCTACACCTTC. Translated, it gives CASSSPWTGGFGGYTF.

This clonotype has more than one count but fewer than ten. CDR3 residues: CSARSGAGLLGQPQHF. The CDR3 DNA reads as TGCAGTGCGAGAAGTGGTGCAGGCCTCCTCGGACAGCCCCAGCATTTT. V usage is TRBV20-1 and J usage is TRBJ1-5; D uncertain. V lost 6 bases and J 7 bases, leaving 25 bases between the germline ends. There are 16 residues in the CDR3. Germline V gene sequence: CDR1 DFQATT, CDR2 SNEGSKA (reference sequence).

The chain is built from TRBV20-1 and TRBJ2-1; TRBD2 matches at 15 bases. The CDR3 runs 19 residues. After removal of 1 base from V and 1 base from J, the junction contained 8 bases not matched to a gene. Germline V CDR1 and CDR2: DFQATT, SNEGSKA (reference sequence). The CDR3: CSARGLGLAGGLSYNEQFF. Here the CDR3 DNA reads TGCAGTGCTAGAGGGCTGGGACTAGCGGGAGGCCTGTCCTACAATGAGCAGTTCTTC.

This clonotype has more than one count but fewer than ten. The chain couples TRBV10-2 to TRBJ2-7; tentatively, D is TRBD2 (5 bases). Between the trimmed V and J ends, which lost 0 bases and 6 bases, there was a span of 9 bases. The CDR3 runs to 13 residues. In germline, CDR1 is WSHSY, CDR2 SAAADI. The CDR3 is CASSESPSTEQYF. CDR3 DNA sequence: TGCGCCAGCAGTGAGTCGCCTAGCACCGAGCAGTACTTC.

The chain has TRBV25-1 and TRBJ2-1; the D gene could be TRBD1 or TRBD2 (5 bases each). The ends were cut back, 1 base at V and 10 bases at J, with 14 bases in the middle. The CDR3 consists of 14 residues. CDR1 is MGHDK, CDR2 SYGVNS, per germline. CDR3 loop: CASSEFEGPYEQFF. CDR3 in DNA: TGTGCCAGCAGTGAATTCGAGGGACCCTACGAGCAGTTCTTC.

This clonotype was detected only a few times. V is TRBV29-1 and J is TRBJ2-5, with 9 bases matching TRBD2. V trimming: 0 bases; J trimming: 11 bases; junction bases outside the gene matches: 19. This CDR3 is built from 17 residues. Per germline, CDR1 SQVTM and CDR2 ANQGSEA. Written as DNA, the CDR3 is TGCAGCGTTGAAGATGGAACCGGGACTAGCTTCTACAATGAGCAGTACTTC. It specifies CSVEDGTGTSFYNEQYF.

This clonotype was observed a handful of times. The chain carries TRBV29-1 and TRBJ2-1; D possibly corresponds to TRBD2 (5 bases). CDR1 is SQVTM and CDR2 is ANQGSEA in the germline V gene. With 7 bases removed from V and 0 bases from J, the gap between germline ends came to 13 bases. CDR3 length: 14 residues. Written as DNA, the CDR3 is TGCAGCGGGAGGACGGGGAGCTCCTACAATGAGCAGTTCTTC. Protein sequence: CSGRTGSSYNEQFF.

The rearrangement uses TRBV20-1 and TRBJ2-7; the D call may be TRBD1 or TRBD2 (5 bases each). The ends were cut back, 5 bases at V and 0 bases at J, with 17 bases in the middle. This CDR3 is built from 15 residues. Germline V gene lookup returns CDR1 DFQATT and CDR2 SNEGSKA (reference sequence). The CDR3 DNA is TGCAGTGCTGGGTTTCCGGGACGGCTCTCCTACGAGCAGTACTTC. Translating it yields CSAGFPGRLSYEQYF.

This clonotype has more than one count but fewer than ten. The chain recombines TRBV2 with TRBJ2-4; no reliable D call. The CDR3 contains 16 residues. Trimming took off 2 bases at V and 0 bases at J, with 11 bases between the two ends. Germline V gene lookup returns CDR1 SNHLY and CDR2 FYNNEI. CDR3 protein: CASSEPDRLAKNIQYF. In DNA, the CDR3 is TGTGCCAGCAGTGAACCGGACCGTTTAGCCAAAAACATTCAGTACTTC.

This clonotype was counted a few times. The chain is built from TRBV10-3 and TRBJ1-1; D possibly corresponds to TRBD1 (5 bases). This CDR3 has 15 residues. V lost 4 bases and J lost 0, with 12 bases in between. Germline V gene sequence: CDR1 ENHRY, CDR2 SYGVKD. In nucleotides, the CDR3 is TGTGCCATCAGTGGGGGCCAGTTTTTGAACACTGAAGCTTTCTTT. The encoded protein is CAISGGQFLNTEAFF.